Below, one TCR beta chain is given with its context. V lost 10 bases and J 0 bases, leaving 12 bases between the germline ends. This CDR3 is built from 14 residues. CDR1 is SGHTA and CDR2 is FQGTGA in the germline V gene. This record belongs to a study of blood T cell repertoires in COVID-19. Profiled with immunoSEQ multiplex PCR; TCRdb holds only in-frame clones, not every one. In the table there are 30,000 or so clones, 85% to 95% of which are singletons. The V gene is TRBV7-3, the J gene TRBJ2-2; D might be TRBD2 (5 bases). The sequencing sample was made of peripheral blood. The origin of this receptor is a male donor with active COVID-19. The CDR3, as DNA: TGTGCCACCCGGAGGTACGCGAACACCGGGGAGCTGTTTTTT. It codes for CATRRYANTGELFF.